One T cell receptor beta chain is described in this entry. Germline loops: CDR1 SGHRS, CDR2 YFSETQ. The CDR3 is 12 amino acids. Trimming removed 4 bases at V and 0 bases at J, with 3 bases between. This sample stems from a study of T cell responses to AZD1222 COVID-19 vaccine. The table came from immunoSEQ multiplex PCR; TCRdb's copy has only in-frame clones and leaves some out. The sample has about 73,000 clones; about 91% are singletons. The sequences come from peripheral blood, collected 28 days after the second AZD1222 dose. The rearrangement links TRBV5-1 to TRBJ2-3; D not certain. The receptor was derived from an adult who received the AZD1222 COVID-19 vaccine. The DNA of the CDR3 is TGCGCCAGCAGCCCCAGCACAGATACGCAGTATTTT. Amino acids: CASSPSTDTQYF.